These 10 T cell receptor beta chains originate from one sample sequenced in a study of vaccination and CD4 T cells after COVID-19 (dated by TCRdb to 2022 to 2024). Receptors were amplified or captured by PCR. TCRdb lists the instrument as Illumina iSeq 100. DNA from cultured CD4+ T cells was subjected to TCR sequencing with the Oncomine TCR Beta short-read assay at the Johns Hopkins FTIC core. TCRdb reworked the public reads: Q25 trimming with fastp, MiXCR clone assembly, productive beta chains retained. CDR3 protein sequences are deduplicated, and each keeps its most common genes and DNA. The sample yields some 12,000 distinct CDR3 sequences; roughly 29% were counted once. The ten largest clones represent roughly 12% of the sample. What the treatment or condition label conveys for this sample: approximately 11-day PBMC culture with coronavirus spike peptide pools or control peptides (ViraFEST assay).

These TCRs are of unknown antigen specificity. Specimen: CD4+ T cells from blood, cultured in vitro, collected after SARS-CoV-2 vaccination. Receptors originate from a human donor who had recovered from COVID-19.

This clonotype was observed a few times. The chain is built from TRBV28 and TRBJ1-2; D ambiguous. Germline values: CDR1 MDHEN, CDR2 SYDVKM. Trimming took 5 bases from V and 3 from J, leaving 10 bases between them. This CDR3 contains 13 residues. CDR3 nucleotide sequence: TGTGCCAGCAGTGAAGGACGGGACTATGGCTACACCTTC. Amino acids: CASSEGRDYGYTF.

This clonotype was seen a few times. The chain uses TRBV27 and TRBJ1-6; tentatively, D is TRBD1 (6 bases). Trimming took off 6 bases at V and 10 bases at J, with 10 bases between the two ends. CDR1 is MNHEY and CDR2 is SMNVEV in the germline V gene (reference sequence). CDR3 length: 12 residues. The CDR3, as DNA: TGTGCCAGCAGACAGGGTTGGTCACCCCTCCACTTT. Its protein is CASRQGWSPLHF.

The V gene is TRBV19, the J gene TRBJ2-2; tentatively, D is TRBD1 (5 bases). Trimming shortened V by 5 bases and J by 2 bases, and 9 bases separated the two germline ends. Germline CDR1 is LNHDA and CDR2 is SQIVND (reference sequence). CDR3 size: 14 residues. The CDR3 loop reads CASSAQVNTGELFF. CDR3 DNA: TGTGCCAGTAGTGCACAGGTTAACACCGGGGAGCTGTTTTTT.

The rearrangement uses TRBV20-1 and TRBJ1-6, with D perhaps matching TRBD1 (6 bases). CDR1 and CDR2 from the germline V gene are DFQATT and SNEGSKA (reference sequence). The CDR3 has 15 residues. The V end was cut by 2 bases, the J end by 5 bases, with 13 bases between. The CDR3 loop is CSARNQGSDNSPLHF. The CDR3, as DNA: TGCAGTGCTAGAAACCAGGGGTCGGATAATTCACCCCTCCACTTT.

This clonotype was counted only a few times. V gene TRBV28 combines with J gene TRBJ1-1, with D tentatively TRBD1 (6 bases). The V end was cut by 6 bases, the J end by 1 base, with 15 bases between. The CDR3 runs 15 residues. From germline, CDR1 is MDHEN and CDR2 SYDVKM. The chain's CDR3 is CASRLLRGTNTEAFF. DNA for the CDR3: TGTGCCAGCAGGCTGCTCAGGGGCACGAACACTGAAGCTTTCTTT.

This chain links TRBV7-8 with TRBJ2-5, with D hard to call. Deletions cut 6 bases from V and 7 bases from J, with 12 bases between. The CDR3 is 12 amino acids. The germline CDR1 and CDR2 sequences are SGHVS and FQNEAQ. CDR3 in DNA: TGTGCCAGCAGAGCCGATGCTGGGACCCAGTACTTC. Its protein is CASRADAGTQYF.

This clonotype was picked up a small number of times. The chain links TRBV27 to TRBJ2-7; 10 nucleotides line up with TRBD1. CDR1 and CDR2 from the germline V gene are MNHEY and SMNVEV (reference sequence). Trimming removed 0 bases from V and 2 bases from J; junction bases left unmatched: 10. CDR3 size: 18 residues. CDR3 bases: TGTGCCAGCAGTTTATCCGGGTTCTCGGGACAGGGGCCCTACGAGCAGTACTTC. Encoded protein: CASSLSGFSGQGPYEQYF.

Points on this clonotype: A read error may account for a junction end that differs from germline. The chain joins TRBV7-2 to TRBJ2-1; the match to TRBD1 covers 7 bases. Germline assignment: CDR1 SGHTA and CDR2 FQGNSA. CDR3 size: 16 residues. The CDR3 region is CASSQEETGSYNEQFF. In DNA, the CDR3 is TGCGCCAGCAGCCAAGAAGAGACAGGGAGCTACAATGAGCAGTTCTTC.

The J gene is TRBJ1-3, the V gene TRBV20-1; D is uncertain. Germline V gene lookup returns CDR1 DFQATT and CDR2 SNEGSKA (reference sequence). The CDR3 totals 14 residues. V was shortened by 0 bases and J by 1 base, with 7 bases between the two germline ends. This chain's CDR3 is CSARDSFSGNTIYF. CDR3 in DNA: TGCAGTGCTAGAGATTCATTTTCTGGAAACACCATATATTTT.

This clonotype has a handful of counts. This chain uses TRBV7-9 with TRBJ2-1, with D unclear. Deletions cut 5 bases from V and 8 bases from J, with 28 bases between. The CDR3 extends over 18 amino acids. Germline V lookup: CDR1 SEHNR, CDR2 FQNEAQ (reference sequence). CDR3 DNA: TGTGCCAGCAGCAATTTAATCTCCAGGCCCGTCATGGTCGATGAGCAGTTCTTC. It codes for CASSNLISRPVMVDEQFF.